This T cell receptor beta chain comes out of a study of response to subunit inactivated influenza vaccine. General study findings and limits: After each seasonal influenza vaccination, few new T cells are recruited, the authors suggested.

The CDR3 sequence is 13 residues long. Each CDR3 protein is one row after TCRdb ran MiXCR on the RT-PCR reads. The sample records 450,000 to 600,000 distinct CDR3 sequences, around 7.9% being singletons. As for this clonotype: Its specificity is unknown. The junction differs from germline at one of its ends, possibly a read error.

This sample comprised PBMCs from blood, obtained 23 to 25 months after vaccination. The chain employs TRBV12-3 or TRBV12-4 and TRBJ2-7; D is uncertain. The clonotype originates from a man between 45 and 75 years old who received an inactivated influenza vaccine. The CDR3: CANSLGQNYEQYF. DNA for the CDR3: TGTGCCAACAGTTTGGGCCAGAACTACGAGCAGTACTTC.